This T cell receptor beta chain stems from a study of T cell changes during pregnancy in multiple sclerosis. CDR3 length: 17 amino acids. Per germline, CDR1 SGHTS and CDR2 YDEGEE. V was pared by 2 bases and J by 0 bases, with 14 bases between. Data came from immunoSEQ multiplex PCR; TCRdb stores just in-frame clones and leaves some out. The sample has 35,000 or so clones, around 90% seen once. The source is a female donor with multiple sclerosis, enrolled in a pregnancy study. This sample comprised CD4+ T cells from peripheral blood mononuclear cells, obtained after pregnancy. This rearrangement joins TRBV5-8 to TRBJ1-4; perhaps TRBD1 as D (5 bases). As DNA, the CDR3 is TGTGCCAGCAGCTTCCCGCGGGGGGGAGCAACTAATGAAAAACTGTTTTTT. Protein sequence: CASSFPRGGATNEKLFF.